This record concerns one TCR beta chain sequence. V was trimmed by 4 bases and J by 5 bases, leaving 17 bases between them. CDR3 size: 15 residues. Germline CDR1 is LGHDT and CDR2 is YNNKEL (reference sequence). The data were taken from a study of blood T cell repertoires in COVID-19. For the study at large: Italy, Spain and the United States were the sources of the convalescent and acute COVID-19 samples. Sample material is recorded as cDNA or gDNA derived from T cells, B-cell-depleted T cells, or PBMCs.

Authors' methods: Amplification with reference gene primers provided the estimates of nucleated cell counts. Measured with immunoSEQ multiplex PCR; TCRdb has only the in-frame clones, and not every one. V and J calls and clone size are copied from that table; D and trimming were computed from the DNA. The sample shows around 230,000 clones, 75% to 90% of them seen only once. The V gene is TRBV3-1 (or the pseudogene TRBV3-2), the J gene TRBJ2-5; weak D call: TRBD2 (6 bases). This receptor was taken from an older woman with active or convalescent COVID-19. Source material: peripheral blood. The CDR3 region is CASSLGGGSAETQYF. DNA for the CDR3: TGTGCCAGCAGCCTAGGCGGAGGGTCCGCCGAGACCCAGTACTTC.